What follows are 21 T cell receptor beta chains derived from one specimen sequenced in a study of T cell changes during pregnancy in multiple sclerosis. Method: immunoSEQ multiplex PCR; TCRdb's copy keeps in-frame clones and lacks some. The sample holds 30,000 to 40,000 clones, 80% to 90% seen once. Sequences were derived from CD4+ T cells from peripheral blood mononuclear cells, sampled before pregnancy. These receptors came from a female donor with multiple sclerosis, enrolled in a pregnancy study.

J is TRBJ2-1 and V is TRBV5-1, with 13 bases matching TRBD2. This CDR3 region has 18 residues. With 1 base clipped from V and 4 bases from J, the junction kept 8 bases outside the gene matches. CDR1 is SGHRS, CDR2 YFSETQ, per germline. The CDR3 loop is CASSLRLAGGGRYNEQFF. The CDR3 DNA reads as TGCGCCAGCAGCTTGCGACTAGCGGGGGGAGGAAGGTACAATGAGCAGTTCTTC.

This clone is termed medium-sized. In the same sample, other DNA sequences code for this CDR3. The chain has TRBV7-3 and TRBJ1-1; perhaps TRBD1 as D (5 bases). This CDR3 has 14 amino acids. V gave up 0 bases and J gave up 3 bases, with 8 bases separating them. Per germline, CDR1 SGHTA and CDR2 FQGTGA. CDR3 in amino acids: CASSLTGGDTEAFF. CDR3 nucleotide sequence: TGTGCCAGCAGCTTAACAGGAGGGGACACTGAAGCTTTCTTT.

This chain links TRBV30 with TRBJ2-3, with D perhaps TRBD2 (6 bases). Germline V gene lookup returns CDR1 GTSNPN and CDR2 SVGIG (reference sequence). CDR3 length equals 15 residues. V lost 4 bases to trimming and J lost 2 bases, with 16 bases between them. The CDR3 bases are TGTGCCTGGACTCCGGACTACGGGGCCACAGATACGCAGTATTTT. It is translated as CAWTPDYGATDTQYF.

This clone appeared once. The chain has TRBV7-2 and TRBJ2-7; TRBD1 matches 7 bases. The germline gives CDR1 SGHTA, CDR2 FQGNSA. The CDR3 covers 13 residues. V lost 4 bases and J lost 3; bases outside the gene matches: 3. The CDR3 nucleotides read TGTGCCAGCAGCTCGGACAGGCTCTACGAGCAGTACTTC. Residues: CASSSDRLYEQYF.

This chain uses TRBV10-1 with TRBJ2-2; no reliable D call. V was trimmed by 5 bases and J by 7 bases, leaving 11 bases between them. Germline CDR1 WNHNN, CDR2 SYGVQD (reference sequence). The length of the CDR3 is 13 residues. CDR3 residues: CASSPILGGELFF. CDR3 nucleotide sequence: TGCGCCAGCAGTCCTATCCTTGGCGGGGAGCTGTTTTTT.

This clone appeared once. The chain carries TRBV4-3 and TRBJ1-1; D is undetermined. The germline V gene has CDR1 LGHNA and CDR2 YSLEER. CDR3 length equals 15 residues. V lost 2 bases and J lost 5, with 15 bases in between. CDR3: CASSQFSRVNTEAFF. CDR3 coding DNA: TGCGCCAGCAGCCAATTCAGCCGGGTCAATACTGAAGCTTTCTTT.

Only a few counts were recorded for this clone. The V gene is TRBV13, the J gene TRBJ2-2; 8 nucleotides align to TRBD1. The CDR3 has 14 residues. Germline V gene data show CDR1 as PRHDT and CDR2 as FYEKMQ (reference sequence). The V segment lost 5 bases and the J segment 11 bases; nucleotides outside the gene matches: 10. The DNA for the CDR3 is TGTGCCAGCAGCCCAGACAGGGGCCCCTTCGAGCTGTTTTTT. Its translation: CASSPDRGPFELFF.

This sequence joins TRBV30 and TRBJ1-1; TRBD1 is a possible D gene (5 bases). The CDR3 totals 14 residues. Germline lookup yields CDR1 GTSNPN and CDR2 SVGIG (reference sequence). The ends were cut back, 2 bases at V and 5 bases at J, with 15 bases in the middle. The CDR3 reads CAWSRGFRGTEAFF. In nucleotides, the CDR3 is TGTGCCTGGAGTCGGGGGTTTCGAGGGACTGAAGCTTTCTTT.

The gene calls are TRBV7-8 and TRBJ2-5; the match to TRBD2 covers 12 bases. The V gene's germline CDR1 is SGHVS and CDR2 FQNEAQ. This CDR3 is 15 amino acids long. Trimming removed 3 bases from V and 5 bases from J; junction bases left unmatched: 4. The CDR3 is CASSFLAGGEETQYF. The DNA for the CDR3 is TGTGCCAGCAGCTTTCTAGCGGGGGGGGAGGAGACCCAGTACTTC.

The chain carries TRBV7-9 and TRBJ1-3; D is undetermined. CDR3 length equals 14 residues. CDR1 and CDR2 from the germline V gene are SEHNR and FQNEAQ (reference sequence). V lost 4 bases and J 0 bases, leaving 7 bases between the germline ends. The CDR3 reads CASSSVFSGNTIYF. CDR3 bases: TGTGCCAGCAGCTCAGTCTTCTCTGGAAACACCATATATTTT.

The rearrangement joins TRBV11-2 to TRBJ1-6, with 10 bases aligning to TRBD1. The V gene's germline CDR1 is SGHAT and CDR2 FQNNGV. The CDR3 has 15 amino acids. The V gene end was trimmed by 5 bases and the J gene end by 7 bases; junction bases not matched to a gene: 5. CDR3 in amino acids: CASSKGQGWNSPLHF. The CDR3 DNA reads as TGTGCCAGCAGCAAGGGACAGGGGTGGAATTCACCCCTCCACTTT.

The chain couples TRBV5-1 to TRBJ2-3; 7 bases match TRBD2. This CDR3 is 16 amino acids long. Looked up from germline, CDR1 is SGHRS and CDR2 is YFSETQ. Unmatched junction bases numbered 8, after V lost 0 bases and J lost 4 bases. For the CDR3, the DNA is TGCGCCAGCAGCTTGGACGGATCTCGGGGGGCAGATACGCAGTATTTT. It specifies CASSLDGSRGADTQYF.

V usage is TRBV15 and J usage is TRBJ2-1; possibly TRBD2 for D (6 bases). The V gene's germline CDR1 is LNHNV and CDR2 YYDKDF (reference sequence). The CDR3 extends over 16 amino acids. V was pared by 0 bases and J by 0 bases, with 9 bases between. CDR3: CATSRDGGSSYNEQFF. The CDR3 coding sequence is TGTGCCACCAGCAGAGATGGGGGGAGCTCCTACAATGAGCAGTTCTTC.

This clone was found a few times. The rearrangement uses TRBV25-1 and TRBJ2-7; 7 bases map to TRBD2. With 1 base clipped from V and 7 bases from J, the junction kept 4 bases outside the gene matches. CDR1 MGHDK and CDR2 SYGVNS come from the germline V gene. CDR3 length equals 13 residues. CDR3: CASSEWEGKEQYF. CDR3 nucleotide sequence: TGTGCCAGCAGTGAATGGGAGGGGAAAGAGCAGTACTTC.

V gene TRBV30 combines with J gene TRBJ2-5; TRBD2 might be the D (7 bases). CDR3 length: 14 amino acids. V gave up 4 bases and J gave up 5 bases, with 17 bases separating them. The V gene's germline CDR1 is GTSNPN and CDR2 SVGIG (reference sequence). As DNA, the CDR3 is TGTGCCTGGAATGAGGGAGGGGGTGTGGAGACCCAGTACTTC. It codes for CAWNEGGGVETQYF.

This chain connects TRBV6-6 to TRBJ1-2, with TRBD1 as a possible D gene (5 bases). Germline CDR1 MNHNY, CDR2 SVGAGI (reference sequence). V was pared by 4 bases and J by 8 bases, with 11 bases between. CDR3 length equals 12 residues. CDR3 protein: CASSSGPWGYTF. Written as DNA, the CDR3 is TGTGCCAGCAGTTCAGGGCCCTGGGGCTACACCTTC.

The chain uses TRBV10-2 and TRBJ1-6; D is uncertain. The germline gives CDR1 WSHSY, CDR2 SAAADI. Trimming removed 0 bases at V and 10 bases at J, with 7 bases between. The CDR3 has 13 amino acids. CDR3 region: CASSESLGSPLHF. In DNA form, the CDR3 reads TGCGCCAGCAGTGAGTCTCTCGGGTCACCCCTCCACTTT.

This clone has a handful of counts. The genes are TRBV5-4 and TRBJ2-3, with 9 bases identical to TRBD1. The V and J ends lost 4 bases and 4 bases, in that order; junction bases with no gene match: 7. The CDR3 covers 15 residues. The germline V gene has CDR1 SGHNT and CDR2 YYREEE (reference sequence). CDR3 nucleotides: TGTGCCAGCAGCAGGGGGACAGGGTCATCAGATACGCAGTATTTT. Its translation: CASSRGTGSSDTQYF.

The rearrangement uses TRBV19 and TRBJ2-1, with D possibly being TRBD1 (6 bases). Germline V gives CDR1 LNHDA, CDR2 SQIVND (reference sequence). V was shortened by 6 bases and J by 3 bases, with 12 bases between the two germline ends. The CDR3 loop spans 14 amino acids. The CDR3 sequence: CASRLRTVYNEQFF. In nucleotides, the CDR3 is TGTGCCAGTAGACTCCGGACAGTCTACAATGAGCAGTTCTTC.

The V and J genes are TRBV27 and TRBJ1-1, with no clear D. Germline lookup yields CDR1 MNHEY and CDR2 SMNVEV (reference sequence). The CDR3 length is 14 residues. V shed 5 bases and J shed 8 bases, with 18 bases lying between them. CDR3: CASSPNPGSREAFF. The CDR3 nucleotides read TGTGCCAGCAGTCCGAACCCCGGGTCCAGAGAAGCTTTCTTT.

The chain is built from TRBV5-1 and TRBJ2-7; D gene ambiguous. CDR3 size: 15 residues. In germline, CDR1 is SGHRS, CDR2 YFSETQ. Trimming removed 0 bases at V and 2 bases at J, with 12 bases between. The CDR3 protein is CASSLAPTLAYEQYF. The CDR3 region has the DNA TGCGCCAGCAGCTTGGCCCCTACCTTAGCCTACGAGCAGTACTTC.